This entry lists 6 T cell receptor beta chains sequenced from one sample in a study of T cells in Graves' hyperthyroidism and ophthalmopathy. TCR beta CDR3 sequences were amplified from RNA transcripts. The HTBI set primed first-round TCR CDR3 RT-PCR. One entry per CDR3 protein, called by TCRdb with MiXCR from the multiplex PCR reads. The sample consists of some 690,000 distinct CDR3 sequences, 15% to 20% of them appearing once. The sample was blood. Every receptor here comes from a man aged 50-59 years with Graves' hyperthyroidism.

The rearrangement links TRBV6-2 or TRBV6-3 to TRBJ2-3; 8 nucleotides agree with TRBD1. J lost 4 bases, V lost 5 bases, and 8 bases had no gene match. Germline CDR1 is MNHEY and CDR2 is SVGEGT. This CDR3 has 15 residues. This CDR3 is CASSPWAGGADTQYF. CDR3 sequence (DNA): TGTGCCAGCAGTCCGTGGGCAGGGGGCGCAGATACGCAGTATTTT.

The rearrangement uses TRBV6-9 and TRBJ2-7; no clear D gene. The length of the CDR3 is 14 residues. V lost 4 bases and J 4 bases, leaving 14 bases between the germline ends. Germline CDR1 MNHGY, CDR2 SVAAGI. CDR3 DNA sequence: TGTGCCAGCAGTTGGGGATCGGGCAGGTACGAGCAGTACTTC. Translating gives CASSWGSGRYEQYF.

CDR3 in DNA: TGCAGCGCAGGCCCCGCCTACAATGAGCAGTTCTTC. Residues: CSAGPAYNEQFF. The chain has TRBV29-1 and TRBJ2-1; D gene unclear. The length of the CDR3 is 12 residues. Germline CDR1 SQVTM, CDR2 ANQGSEA. V lost 7 bases and J 2 bases, leaving 9 bases between the germline ends.

CDR3 nucleotides: TGTGCCAGCAACCGCGGACTAGCGGGAGTAGAGAGTGAGCAGTTCTTC. This encodes CASNRGLAGVESEQFF. The chain uses TRBV5-8 and TRBJ2-1; 13 bases line up with TRBD2. Germline V lookup: CDR1 SGHTS, CDR2 YDEGEE. Losses at the gene ends were 6 bases for V and 9 bases for J; bases not matched to a gene: 12. The CDR3 extends over 16 amino acids. Filled out from reference TRBV5-8 and TRBJ2-1, the complete variable domain reads EAGVTQSPTHLIKTRGQQATLRCSPISGHTSVYWYQQALGLGLQFLLWYDEGEERNRGNFPPRFSGRQFPNYSSELNVNALELEDSALYLCASNRGLAGVESEQFFGPGTRLTVL.

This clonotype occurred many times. CDR3 DNA: TGTGCCAGCAGGCGGACTAGTGGCCCTGGGGAGCAGTACTTC. Its translation: CASRRTSGPGEQYF. V and J are TRBV2 and TRBJ2-7; 7 nucleotides align to TRBD2. The CDR3 has 14 residues. Germline V gives CDR1 SNHLY, CDR2 FYNNEI. J was trimmed by 7 bases and V by 6 bases; bases with no gene match: 12.

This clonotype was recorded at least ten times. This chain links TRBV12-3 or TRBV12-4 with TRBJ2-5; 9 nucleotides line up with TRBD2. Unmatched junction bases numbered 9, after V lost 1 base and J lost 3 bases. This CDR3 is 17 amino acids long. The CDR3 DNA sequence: TGTGCCAGCAGTTTAGGGAGTAGCGGGAGACGGAAAGAGACCCAGTACTTC. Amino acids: CASSLGSSGRRKETQYF.